This TCR beta chain was found in a study of Ad26.COV2.S vaccination and SARS-CoV-2 variants. On this clone: The antigen is not known.

Treatment: roughly 19 received Ad26.COV2.S at low or high dose, single or two shots; several received placebo; per-sample allocation not given. Sampling took place 63 days after the first vaccine or placebo injection. Study results and caveats: Following vaccination, spike-specific CD8+ and CD4+ T cell responses reportedly exhibited substantial breadth.

This CDR3 region has 14 residues. The germline CDR1 and CDR2 sequences are MNHEY and SVGEGT. Trimming took 2 bases from V and 5 from J, leaving 13 bases between them. Assay used: immunoSEQ multiplex PCR; TCRdb lists only in-frame clones, some missing. Among some 370,000 clones, roughly 85% were seen once, and the ten largest hold around 7.3%. This clonotype originated in a person aged 18-60 years who received the Ad26.COV2.S COVID-19 vaccine or a placebo. The chain couples TRBV6-2 or TRBV6-3 to TRBJ2-7, with D possibly matching TRBD1 (5 bases). The sample consisted of peripheral blood, taken in a trial of Ad26.COV2.S vaccine versus placebo. CDR3 nucleotides: TGTGCCAGCAGTTACGAAGGGGCTCGGAACGAGCAGTACTTC. This gives the protein CASSYEGARNEQYF.